A single sample gave rise to the 28 T cell receptor beta chains below, sequenced in a study of cytomegalovirus exposure and HLA in healthy donors. The method was immunoSEQ multiplex PCR; TCRdb's version includes in-frame clones alone and lacks a portion of them. The sample carries 150,000 to 200,000 clones, around four fifths recorded once. The sample comprised PBMCs. These receptors all stem from a man aged 25 to 45 in good health and CMV-seropositive.

This CDR3 reads CASSGDYAGETQYF. In nucleotides, the CDR3 is TGTGCCAGCAGTGGTGACTATGCGGGAGAGACCCAGTACTTC. This chain uses TRBV6-1 with TRBJ2-5; maybe TRBD2 (5 bases). From germline, CDR1 is MNHNS and CDR2 SASEGT. V lost 4 bases to trimming and J lost 4 bases, with 13 bases between them. The length of the CDR3 is 14 residues.

For the CDR3, the DNA is TGTGCCAGTAGTCCCGGAGCAGGACAGGCCTACGAGCAGTACTTC. Amino acids: CASSPGAGQAYEQYF. The chain has TRBV19 and TRBJ2-7; 7 nucleotides match TRBD1. From germline, CDR1 is LNHDA and CDR2 SQIVND (reference sequence). The CDR3 has 15 residues. Trimming cost V 5 bases and J 2 bases; bases outside gene matches: 9.

The chain has TRBV9 and TRBJ2-1; 7 positions agree with TRBD1. Germline loops: CDR1 SGDLS, CDR2 YYNGEE. The CDR3 has 15 residues. The V and J ends lost 4 bases and 4 bases, in that order; junction bases with no gene match: 8. The CDR3 region has the DNA TGTGCCAGCAGCCCACCCCGGGGACAGTACAATGAGCAGTTCTTC. Encoded protein: CASSPPRGQYNEQFF. Complete variable domain (other parts from reference TRBV9 and TRBJ2-1): DSGVTQTPKHLITATGQRVTLRCSPRSGDLSVYWYQQSLDQGLQFLIQYYNGEERAKGNILERFSAQQFPDLHSELNLSSLELGDSALYFCASSPPRGQYNEQFFGPGTRLTVL.

The chain carries TRBV6-1 and TRBJ2-3; TRBD2 aligns across 8 bases. CDR3 size: 14 residues. V shed 6 bases, J shed 5 bases, and the junction held 7 bases outside the gene matches. CDR1 and CDR2 from the germline V gene are MNHNS and SASEGT. CDR3: CASRTRGGRDTQYF. The DNA of the CDR3 is TGTGCCAGCAGGACACGGGGGGGAAGAGATACGCAGTATTTT.

The chain carries TRBV11-2 and TRBJ2-7; the match to TRBD1 covers 9 bases. The V gene end was trimmed by 2 bases and the J gene end by 6 bases; junction bases not matched to a gene: 8. Germline assignment: CDR1 SGHAT and CDR2 FQNNGV. This CDR3 is 15 amino acids long. This CDR3 is CASSLTGTGKGEQYF. For the CDR3, the DNA is TGTGCCAGCAGCTTAACTGGGACAGGGAAAGGCGAGCAGTACTTC.

CDR3 protein: CASSQGLAGGDTDTQYF. The CDR3 DNA reads as TGCGCCAGCAGCCAAGGACTAGCGGGGGGAGACACAGATACGCAGTATTTT. The chain has TRBV5-1 and TRBJ2-3; 14 bases are a match to TRBD2. The CDR3 loop spans 17 amino acids. The J segment lost 2 bases and the V segment lost 4 bases, leaving 6 bases of the junction unmatched. The germline gives CDR1 SGHRS, CDR2 YFSETQ.

CDR3 nucleotides: TGTGCCAGCTACCGAGCGGGGTCGGTCTACAATGAGCAGTTCTTC. Translating gives CASYRAGSVYNEQFF. The V and J genes are TRBV5-4 and TRBJ2-1; 7 nucleotides match TRBD2. The CDR3 totals 15 residues. Germline values: CDR1 SGHNT, CDR2 YYREEE (reference sequence). V shed 7 bases, J shed 3 bases, and the junction held 10 bases outside the gene matches. The variable domain in full, with the rest retrieved from reference TRBV5-4 and TRBJ2-1, is ETGVTQSPTHLIKTRGQQVTLRCSSQSGHNTVSWYQQALGQGPQFIFQYYREEENGRGNFPPRFSGLQFPNYSSELNVNALELDDSALYLCASYRAGSVYNEQFFGPGTRLTVL.

The chain employs TRBV5-4 and TRBJ2-2, with D uncertain. Germline-derived CDR1 and CDR2 are SGHNT and YYREEE (reference sequence). This CDR3 comprises 14 residues. The V and J ends lost 4 bases and 4 bases respectively, with 11 bases between them. This CDR3 is CASSPASGTGELFF. CDR3 DNA: TGTGCCAGCAGCCCCGCCAGTGGCACCGGGGAGCTGTTTTTT.

This chain links TRBV9 with TRBJ2-7, with 7 bases lining up with TRBD1. Trimming removed 2 bases from V and 3 bases from J; junction bases left unmatched: 11. CDR1 and CDR2 from the germline V gene are SGDLS and YYNGEE. This CDR3 has 16 amino acids. CDR3 loop: CASSVAPGQIVYEQYF. DNA of the CDR3: TGTGCCAGCAGCGTGGCCCCGGGACAGATCGTCTACGAGCAGTACTTC.

This sequence joins TRBV27 and TRBJ2-7, with D tentatively TRBD2 (6 bases). Per germline, CDR1 MNHEY and CDR2 SMNVEV (reference sequence). The length of the CDR3 is 14 residues. The germline V and J ends were trimmed by 4 bases and 0 bases, with 10 bases remaining between them. CDR3 coding DNA: TGTGCCAGCAGTTCCCGGACTAACTCCTACGAGCAGTACTTC. Translating gives CASSSRTNSYEQYF.

V gene TRBV23-1 combines with J gene TRBJ1-2; maybe TRBD1 (5 bases). TRBV23-1 is marked as an open reading frame, function uncertain. The length of the CDR3 is 15 residues. V was pared by 3 bases and J by 4 bases, with 15 bases between. The CDR3 loop is CASSQGLGGGYGYTF. The CDR3 region has the DNA TGCGCCAGCAGTCAGGGGTTGGGCGGGGGCTATGGCTACACCTTC.

This chain links TRBV5-6 with TRBJ1-2; D perhaps matches TRBD1 (6 bases). This CDR3 comprises 13 residues. Germline CDR1 is SGHDT and CDR2 is YYEEEE. V lost 1 base and J lost 8, with 12 bases in between. CDR3: CASSLRQGMGYTF. Written as DNA, the CDR3 is TGTGCCAGCAGCTTGCGGCAGGGGATGGGCTACACCTTC. The complete variable domain, with remaining parts taken from reference TRBV5-6 and TRBJ1-2, reads DAGVTQSPTHLIKTRGQQVTLRCSPKSGHDTVSWYQQALGQGPQFIFQYYEEEERQRGNFPDRFSGHQFPNYSSELNVNALLLGDSALYLCASSLRQGMGYTFGSGTRLTVV.

A word on this clone: Other nucleotide sequences from this sample produce the same CDR3. V and J are TRBV4-1 and TRBJ1-2; unclear D gene. V was shortened by 1 base and J by 1 base, with 7 bases between the two germline ends. This CDR3 has 14 residues. CDR1 and CDR2 (germline): MGHRA, YSYEKL. CDR3 DNA: TGCGCCAGCAGCCAAGTGGGGAGTAACTATGGCTACACCTTC. Encoded protein: CASSQVGSNYGYTF.

This chain links TRBV19 with TRBJ1-5, with a weak D call TRBD1 (6 bases). Germline CDR1 LNHDA, CDR2 SQIVND (reference sequence). V was cut by 3 bases and J by 6 bases, with 12 bases left in between. The CDR3 extends over 14 amino acids. CDR3 sequence (DNA): TGTGCCAGTAGTATGTTACAGGGAAGTCAGCCCCAGCATTTT. Its protein is CASSMLQGSQPQHF.

Many counts were recorded for this clone. The rearrangement links TRBV11-2 to TRBJ2-3, with a weak D call TRBD1 (5 bases). With 2 bases removed from V and 4 bases from J, the gap between germline ends came to 16 bases. Germline V gives CDR1 SGHAT, CDR2 FQNNGV. The CDR3 contains 16 residues. The CDR3 loop reads CASSLQGIAGSDTQYF. CDR3 DNA: TGTGCCAGCAGCTTACAGGGTATAGCAGGGTCAGATACGCAGTATTTT. The complete variable domain, with remaining parts taken from reference TRBV11-2 and TRBJ2-3, reads EAGVAQSPRYKIIEKRQSVAFWCNPISGHATLYWYQQILGQGPKLLIQFQNNGVVDDSQLPKDRFSAERLKGVDSTLKIQPAKLEDSAVYLCASSLQGIAGSDTQYFGPGTRLTVL.

The gene calls are TRBV7-6 and TRBJ2-1; TRBD2 agrees at 10 bases. CDR3 size: 17 residues. Losses at the gene ends were 5 bases for V and 4 bases for J; bases not matched to a gene: 11. Germline-derived CDR1 and CDR2 are SGHVS and FNYEAQ. CDR3 nucleotides: TGTGCCAGCAGCCCTCCAGCCGGAGCGGGGGGGTACAATGAGCAGTTCTTC. It encodes CASSPPAGAGGYNEQFF.

The chain couples TRBV7-9 to TRBJ2-7, with 7 bases that match TRBD1. This CDR3 spans 14 amino acids. V gave up 5 bases and J gave up 4 bases; unmatched junction bases: 8. CDR1 SEHNR and CDR2 FQNEAQ come from the germline V gene (reference sequence). Here the CDR3 DNA reads TGTGCCAGCAGCCCCGACAGGGCGTGGTACGAGCAGTACTTC. Translating gives CASSPDRAWYEQYF.

A few counts support this clone. V gene TRBV4-1 combines with J gene TRBJ2-5; 7 bases map to TRBD1. CDR3 length equals 13 residues. Trimming cost V 4 bases and J 3 bases; bases outside gene matches: 2. Germline V lookup: CDR1 MGHRA, CDR2 YSYEKL. CDR3 bases: TGCGCCAGCAGCCCCGACAGGGAAGAGACCCAGTACTTC. Its translation is CASSPDREETQYF.

A word on this clone: The same CDR3 arises from other DNA sequences in this sample as well. This rearrangement joins TRBV4-3 to TRBJ2-2, with a possible D match to TRBD1 (6 bases). The germline V gene has CDR1 LGHNA and CDR2 YSLEER. Trimming left V 2 bases short and J 6 bases short, with 10 bases between. This CDR3 comprises 14 residues. The CDR3 reads CASSQLQGAGELFF. The CDR3 nucleotides read TGCGCCAGCAGCCAATTACAGGGAGCCGGGGAGCTGTTTTTT.

The J gene is TRBJ2-7, the V gene TRBV29-1; 8 bases align to TRBD1. Germline CDR1 is SQVTM and CDR2 is ANQGSEA. V dropped 7 bases and J dropped 3; count of bases not matched to a gene: 8. The CDR3 runs 13 residues. The CDR3: CSAQQGDGYEQYF. CDR3 nucleotide sequence: TGCAGCGCTCAACAGGGGGATGGCTACGAGCAGTACTTC.

This clone was seen more than once but under ten times. J is TRBJ1-6 and V is TRBV5-1, with TRBD1 matching over 7 bases. There are 17 residues in the CDR3. V dropped 4 bases and J dropped 0; count of bases not matched to a gene: 7. CDR1 is SGHRS and CDR2 is YFSETQ in the germline V gene. The CDR3 sequence is CASSPYRGSSYNSPLHF. CDR3 bases: TGCGCCAGCAGCCCGTACAGGGGCAGCTCCTATAATTCACCCCTCCACTTT.

The genes are TRBV6-5 and TRBJ2-7; a possible D gene is TRBD2 (6 bases). This CDR3 is 14 amino acids long. CDR1 MNHEY and CDR2 SVGAGI come from the germline V gene. V lost 5 bases to trimming and J lost 1 base, with 12 bases between them. DNA of the CDR3: TGTGCCAGCAGTCGCGGGGCCGTATCCTACGAGCAGTACTTC. This codes for CASSRGAVSYEQYF.

This sequence joins TRBV7-8 and TRBJ2-6; 10 nucleotides agree with TRBD1. Per the germline V gene, CDR1 is SGHVS and CDR2 is FQNEAQ. The CDR3 has 18 residues. V lost 3 bases to trimming and J lost 0 bases; unmatched junction nucleotides: 5. In DNA, the CDR3 is TGTGCCAGCAGCTTTCGACAGGGGGCCCTCTCTGGGGCCAACGTCCTGACTTTC. Its translation is CASSFRQGALSGANVLTF.

The V and J genes are TRBV2 and TRBJ1-5; D gene uncertain. Germline assignment: CDR1 SNHLY and CDR2 FYNNEI. The ends were cut back, 2 bases at V and 1 base at J, with 12 bases in the middle. CDR3 size: 16 residues. The CDR3 DNA follows: TGTGCCAGCAGTGAAAGAGGTTTTCGGAGCAATCAGCCCCAGCATTTT. Its translation is CASSERGFRSNQPQHF.

The chain joins TRBV7-3 to TRBJ2-1, with 7 bases aligning to TRBD2. Germline V lookup: CDR1 SGHTA, CDR2 FQGTGA. The CDR3 runs 17 residues. Trimming cost V 5 bases and J 4 bases; bases outside gene matches: 14. The CDR3: CASSPQDGRGTYNEQFF. The CDR3 DNA reads TGTGCCAGCAGCCCACAAGACGGGCGGGGGACTTACAATGAGCAGTTCTTC.

This chain joins TRBV5-1 and TRBJ2-3, with TRBD1 matching 9 bases. V lost 0 bases to trimming and J lost 6 bases; unmatched junction nucleotides: 11. The CDR3 runs 17 residues. The germline V gene has CDR1 SGHRS and CDR2 YFSETQ. CDR3 nucleotide sequence: TGCGCCAGCAGCTTGGCGGCCTTGACAGGGGGAGGGGATACGCAGTATTTT. Translated: CASSLAALTGGGDTQYF.

The chain couples TRBV9 to TRBJ1-2, with 7 nucleotides matching TRBD1. V dropped 0 bases and J dropped 6; count of bases not matched to a gene: 2. The CDR3 is made up of 13 amino acids. Germline V gene sequence: CDR1 SGDLS, CDR2 YYNGEE. This CDR3 is CASSVERGHGYTF. As DNA, the CDR3 is TGTGCCAGCAGCGTAGAAAGGGGGCATGGCTACACCTTC.

The chain employs TRBV27 and TRBJ1-4; 10 bases match TRBD1. Germline V gene data show CDR1 as MNHEY and CDR2 as SMNVEV (reference sequence). This CDR3 region has 18 residues. Unmatched junction bases numbered 8, after V lost 4 bases and J lost 0 bases. CDR3 region: CASSSRDRGITTNEKLFF. CDR3 coding DNA: TGTGCCAGCAGTTCCCGGGACAGGGGTATAACAACTAATGAAAAACTGTTTTTT.